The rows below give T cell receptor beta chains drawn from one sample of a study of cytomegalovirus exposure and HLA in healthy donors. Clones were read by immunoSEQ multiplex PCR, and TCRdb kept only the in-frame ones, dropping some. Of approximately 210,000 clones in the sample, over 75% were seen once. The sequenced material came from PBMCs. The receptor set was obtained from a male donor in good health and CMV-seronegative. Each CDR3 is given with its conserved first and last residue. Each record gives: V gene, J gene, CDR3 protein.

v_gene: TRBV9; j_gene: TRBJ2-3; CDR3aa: CASSVIAGPRGDTQYF
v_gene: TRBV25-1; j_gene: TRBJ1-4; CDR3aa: CASSEWGAGPEKLFF
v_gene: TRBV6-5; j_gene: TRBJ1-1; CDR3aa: CASSRDFSNTEAFF
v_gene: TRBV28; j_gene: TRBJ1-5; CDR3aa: CASSSPVGQGGNQPQHF
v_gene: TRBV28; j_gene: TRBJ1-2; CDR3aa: CASSFGGLGYGYTF
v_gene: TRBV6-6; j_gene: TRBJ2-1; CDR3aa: CASSYGGTSYNEQFF
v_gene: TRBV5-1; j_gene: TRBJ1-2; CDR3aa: CASSLAGGYTF
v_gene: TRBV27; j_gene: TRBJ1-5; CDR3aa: CASGDSLNQPQHF
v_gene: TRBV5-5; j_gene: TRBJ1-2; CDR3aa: CASTYRVDSYGYTF
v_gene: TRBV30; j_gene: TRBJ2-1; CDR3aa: CAWSPPGTGLGYNEQFF
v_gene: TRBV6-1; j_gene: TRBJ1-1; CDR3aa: CASSARQYGHTEAFF
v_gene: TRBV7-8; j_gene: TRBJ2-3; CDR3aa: CASSPGTSGIDTQYF
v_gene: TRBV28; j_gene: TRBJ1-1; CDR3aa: CASSAGAGGMNTEAFF
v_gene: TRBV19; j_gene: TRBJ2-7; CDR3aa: CASGPRNRALHEQYF
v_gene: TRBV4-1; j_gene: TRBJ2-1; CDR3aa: CASSLGLAGVSYNEQFF
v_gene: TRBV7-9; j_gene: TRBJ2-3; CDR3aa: CASSASLEPDTQYF
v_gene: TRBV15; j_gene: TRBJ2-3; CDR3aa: CATSRPTGTGRTDTQYF
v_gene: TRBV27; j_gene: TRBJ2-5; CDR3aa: CASSYNRGRETQYF
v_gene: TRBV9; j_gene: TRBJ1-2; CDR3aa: CASSVDPTGGTNYGYTF
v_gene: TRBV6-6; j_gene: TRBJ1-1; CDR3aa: CASSPGQPNTEAFF
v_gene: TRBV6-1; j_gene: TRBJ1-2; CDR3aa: CASSSPRERFSYTF
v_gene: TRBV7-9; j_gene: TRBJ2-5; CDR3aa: CASSLAQGGLAQETQYF
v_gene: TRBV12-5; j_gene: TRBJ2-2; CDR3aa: CASGQGGNTGELFF
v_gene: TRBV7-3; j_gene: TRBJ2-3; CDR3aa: CASSPGTGLTDTQYF
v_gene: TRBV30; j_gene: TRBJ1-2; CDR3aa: CAWDRNGYTF
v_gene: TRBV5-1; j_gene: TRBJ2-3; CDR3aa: CASSLDPTSGGSDTQYF
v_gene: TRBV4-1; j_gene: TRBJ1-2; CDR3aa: CASSQQGDYGYTF
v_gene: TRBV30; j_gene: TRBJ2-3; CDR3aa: CAWSDGTIPSTDTQYF
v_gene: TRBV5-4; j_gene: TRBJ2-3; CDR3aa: CASSFVSGTDTQYF
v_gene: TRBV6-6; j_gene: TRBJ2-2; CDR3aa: CASFSEELFF
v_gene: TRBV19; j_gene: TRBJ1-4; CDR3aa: CASSIAGGVNEKLFF
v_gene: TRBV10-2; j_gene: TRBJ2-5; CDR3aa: CASSQWLQKKTQYF
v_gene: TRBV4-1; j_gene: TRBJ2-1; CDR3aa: CASSLTGTSSYNEQFF
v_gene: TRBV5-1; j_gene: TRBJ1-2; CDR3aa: CASRAEVQGSYGYTF
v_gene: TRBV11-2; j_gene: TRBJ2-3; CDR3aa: CASSLEAGFTDTQYF
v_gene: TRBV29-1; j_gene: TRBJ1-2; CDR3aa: CSVNSRANYGYTF
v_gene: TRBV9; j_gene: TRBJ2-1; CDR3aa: CASSVRDRGRNEQFF
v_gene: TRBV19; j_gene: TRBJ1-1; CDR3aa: CASSPPGLNTEAFF
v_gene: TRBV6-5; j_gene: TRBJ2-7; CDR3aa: CASSYSRQSYEQYF
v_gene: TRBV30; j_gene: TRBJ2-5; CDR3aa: CAWSVATSGKETQYF
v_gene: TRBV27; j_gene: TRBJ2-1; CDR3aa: CASSLTTSFEQFF
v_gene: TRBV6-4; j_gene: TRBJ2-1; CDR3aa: CASSGDSSYNEQFF